A single sample gave rise to the 28 T cell receptor beta chains below, sequenced in a study of shared clonotypes between healthy human individuals. Naive CD8 cells lacked CD45RO, underwent positive selection for CCR7 and left out terminally differentiated effector memory CD45RA+ cells. The data were produced by immunoSEQ multiplex PCR, yet TCRdb's version contains in-frame clones alone and is incomplete. The sample has roughly 770,000 clones, roughly 96% seen once. Sequenced: naive CD8+ T cells sorted from blood. Receptors were obtained from a man aged 25-45 years in good health.

The chain joins TRBV27 to TRBJ2-7; tentative D call: TRBD1 (6 bases). V dropped 3 bases and J dropped 5 bases, with 11 bases sitting between them. The germline V gene encodes CDR1 MNHEY and CDR2 SMNVEV (reference sequence). There are 13 residues in the CDR3. CDR3 amino acids: CASSFQGRDEQYF. DNA for the CDR3: TGTGCCAGCAGTTTCCAGGGGCGAGACGAGCAGTACTTC.

The V and J genes are TRBV4-1 and TRBJ2-7, with TRBD2 matching 7 bases. From germline, CDR1 is MGHRA and CDR2 YSYEKL. CDR3 length equals 15 residues. Trimming cost V 5 bases and J 3 bases; bases outside gene matches: 10. The CDR3 is CASSSRAGKLYEQYF. CDR3 nucleotides: TGCGCCAGCAGCTCTCGAGCGGGAAAGCTCTACGAGCAGTACTTC.

This sequence joins TRBV7-2 and TRBJ2-3, with TRBD2 identical over 9 bases. CDR1 is SGHTA and CDR2 is FQGNSA in the germline V gene. The length of the CDR3 is 15 residues. Germline trimming cut 3 bases from V and 3 bases from J; bases unmatched to any gene: 4. CDR3 sequence reads: CASSFIAGETDTQYF. CDR3 in DNA: TGTGCCAGCAGCTTTATAGCGGGAGAGACAGATACGCAGTATTTT.

The chain couples TRBV10-2 to TRBJ2-3; D remains unclear. The V gene's germline CDR1 is WSHSY and CDR2 SAAADI. V shed 7 bases and J shed 2 bases, with 16 bases lying between them. This CDR3 spans 15 amino acids. The CDR3 reads CASTSLGPDTDTQYF. The CDR3 coding sequence is TGCGCCAGCACTTCTCTAGGACCCGACACAGATACGCAGTATTTT.

The gene calls are TRBV4-1 and TRBJ2-4; D possibly corresponds to TRBD1 (5 bases). The CDR3 sequence is 15 residues long. The ends were cut back, 4 bases at V and 2 bases at J, with 12 bases in the middle. CDR1 is MGHRA and CDR2 is YSYEKL in the germline V gene. The CDR3 region is CASSPSDSPKNIQYF. CDR3 DNA: TGCGCCAGCAGCCCTTCCGACAGTCCCAAAAACATTCAGTACTTC.

The chain links TRBV27 to TRBJ2-7; TRBD1 or TRBD2 may be the D gene (5 bases each). The CDR3 is 17 amino acids. The germline V and J ends were trimmed by 6 bases and 5 bases, with 26 bases remaining between them. Germline lookup yields CDR1 MNHEY and CDR2 SMNVEV (reference sequence). In nucleotides, the CDR3 is TGTGCCAGCAGCACCCTCAGGTCCAGGGTGGGACCGAACGAGCAGTACTTC. Its protein is CASSTLRSRVGPNEQYF.

The chain links TRBV5-5 to TRBJ2-1, with 8 bases that match TRBD1. CDR1 and CDR2 (germline): SGHKS, YYEKEE (reference sequence). The junction had 20 bases not matched to a gene; V was cut back by 4 bases and J by 5 bases. There are 19 residues in the CDR3. The CDR3 spells CASSASGTGFVSSDNEQFF. CDR3 coding DNA: TGTGCCAGCAGCGCGTCCGGGACAGGCTTCGTTTCGAGTGACAATGAGCAGTTCTTC. The full variable domain, completed using reference TRBV5-5 and TRBJ2-1, is DAGVTQSPTHLIKTRGQQVTLRCSPISGHKSVSWYQQVLGQGPQFIFQYYEKEERGRGNFPDRFSARQFPNYSSELNVNALLLGDSALYLCASSASGTGFVSSDNEQFFGPGTRLTVL.

DNA of the CDR3: TGCGCCAGCAGCCAAGCCAGCGGGGCCTACGAGCAGTACTTC. It translates to CASSQASGAYEQYF. V is TRBV4-3 and J is TRBJ2-7; 7 bases map to TRBD2. The CDR3 has 14 residues. Germline lookup yields CDR1 LGHNA and CDR2 YSLEER. Germline trimming cut 1 base from V and 2 bases from J; bases unmatched to any gene: 2.

The chain uses TRBV5-1 and TRBJ2-2; TRBD2 matches 8 bases. The junction had 11 bases not matched to a gene; V was cut back by 4 bases and J by 3 bases. Germline loops: CDR1 SGHRS, CDR2 YFSETQ. The CDR3 is 17 amino acids. DNA of the CDR3: TGCGCCAGCAGCGCCGGGAGCGGGAGATCATACACCGGGGAGCTGTTTTTT. Translated: CASSAGSGRSYTGELFF.

J is TRBJ2-1 and V is TRBV5-4; maybe TRBD2 (5 bases). The CDR3 spans 13 residues. Germline CDR1 SGHNT, CDR2 YYREEE (reference sequence). Trimming pared 10 bases from V and 0 bases from J, leaving 11 bases between. The CDR3 reads CAGSGSSYNEQFF. The CDR3 coding sequence is TGTGCCGGAAGCGGAAGCTCCTACAATGAGCAGTTCTTC.

The chain recombines TRBV27 with TRBJ1-2; no clear D gene. CDR1 and CDR2 from the germline V gene are MNHEY and SMNVEV (reference sequence). This CDR3 region has 14 residues. The germline V and J ends were trimmed by 2 bases and 2 bases, with 9 bases remaining between them. DNA for the CDR3: TGTGCCAGCAGTTTAGGTTCCAGGAACTATGGCTACACCTTC. Protein sequence: CASSLGSRNYGYTF.

This clone was recorded once. This same CDR3 is encoded by further DNA sequences in the sample. This chain uses TRBV7-6 with TRBJ2-2; D remains ambiguous. The ends were cut back, 1 base at V and 6 bases at J, with 3 bases in the middle. Germline V lookup: CDR1 SGHVS, CDR2 FNYEAQ. This CDR3 contains 12 residues. The CDR3, as DNA: TGTGCCAGCAGCTTAGTCTCCGGGGAGCTGTTTTTT. Amino acids: CASSLVSGELFF.

Of note for this clone: Other DNA sequences from this sample encode an identical CDR3 as well. The chain carries TRBV29-1 and TRBJ2-1; TRBD2 matches 9 bases. The CDR3 consists of 14 residues. Germline CDR1 reads SQVTM; CDR2 reads ANQGSEA. J lost 7 bases, V lost 4 bases, and 8 bases had no gene match. The CDR3 region has the DNA TGCAGCGTTGTGGCGGGAGGGCCGGGGAATGAGCAGTTCTTC. As protein: CSVVAGGPGNEQFF.

The chain joins TRBV6-4 to TRBJ2-7, with D hard to call. The germline V gene has CDR1 MRHNA and CDR2 SNTAGT. Trimming removed 8 bases from V and 0 bases from J, with 17 bases in between. The length of the CDR3 is 15 residues. CDR3 nucleotide sequence: TGTGCCAGCCATCACGGCAGTTGTATCTCCTACGAGCAGTACTTC. Amino acid sequence: CASHHGSCISYEQYF.

The chain is built from TRBV14 and TRBJ2-4, with D possibly TRBD1 on 6 matching bases. The CDR3 has 17 amino acids. Germline V gene sequence: CDR1 SGHDN, CDR2 FVKESK. Trimming shortened V by 4 bases and J by 1 base, and 17 bases separated the two germline ends. The CDR3 here is CASSPLSAGEAKNIQYF. The DNA of the CDR3 is TGTGCCAGCAGCCCGTTATCCGCAGGGGAGGCCAAAAACATTCAGTACTTC. The complete variable domain, with remaining parts taken from reference TRBV14 and TRBJ2-4, reads EAGVTQFPSHSVIEKGQTVTLRCDPISGHDNLYWYRRVMGKEIKFLLHFVKESKQDESGMPNNRFLAERTGGTYSTLKVQPAELEDSGVYFCASSPLSAGEAKNIQYFGAGTRLSVL.

The chain recombines TRBV4-1 with TRBJ2-5, with TRBD2 identical over 7 bases. The CDR3 covers 16 residues. Germline V gives CDR1 MGHRA, CDR2 YSYEKL. Trimming at V came to 1 base and at J to 5 bases, leaving 10 bases not matched to a gene. The CDR3 DNA is TGCGCCAGCAGCCAAGCGGCGGGAGAAGGGGAGGAGACCCAGTACTTC. It translates to CASSQAAGEGEETQYF.

This chain links TRBV27 with TRBJ2-7; a possible D gene is TRBD1 (5 bases). V lost 0 bases and J 2 bases, leaving 14 bases between the germline ends. The germline gives CDR1 MNHEY, CDR2 SMNVEV (reference sequence). This CDR3 comprises 16 residues. As DNA, the CDR3 is TGTGCCAGCAGTTTATCGATAAGGGGCGCAACCTACGAGCAGTACTTC. This encodes CASSLSIRGATYEQYF.

This sequence joins TRBV6-5 and TRBJ2-1, with 10 bases lining up with TRBD2. Trimming removed 3 bases from V and 7 bases from J; junction bases left unmatched: 9. Germline V gene lookup returns CDR1 MNHEY and CDR2 SVGAGI. The CDR3 is 16 residues long. CDR3 DNA sequence: TGTGCCAGCAGTTATATGGCTAGCGGGAGAAAAAATGAGCAGTTCTTC. It codes for CASSYMASGRKNEQFF.

The rearrangement uses TRBV6-4 and TRBJ2-7; maybe TRBD2 (6 bases). The CDR3 totals 17 residues. Germline lookup yields CDR1 MRHNA and CDR2 SNTAGT. Deletions cut 0 bases from V and 7 bases from J, with 22 bases between. The CDR3 DNA is TGTGCCAGCAGTGACTCGTTGACTAGTCACGCCGTAGGGGAGCAGTACTTC. This sequence encodes CASSDSLTSHAVGEQYF.

The V and J genes are TRBV7-9 and TRBJ2-5, with a tentative D call TRBD1 (5 bases). Germline CDR1 reads SEHNR; CDR2 reads FQNEAQ (reference sequence). V dropped 6 bases and J dropped 1 base, with 12 bases sitting between them. This CDR3 has 14 residues. The CDR3 protein is CASRGPQGQETQYF. The CDR3 DNA follows: TGTGCCAGCAGGGGGCCTCAGGGCCAAGAGACCCAGTACTTC.

The V and J genes are TRBV6-1 and TRBJ2-7; D gene uncertain. CDR3 length: 12 residues. CDR1 MNHNS and CDR2 SASEGT come from the germline V gene. V gave up 3 bases and J gave up 3 bases, with 6 bases separating them. The CDR3 sequence: CASSEPYYEQYF. CDR3 bases: TGTGCCAGCAGTGAGCCTTACTACGAGCAGTACTTC.

This chain uses TRBV4-3 with TRBJ2-2, with D perhaps TRBD2 (6 bases). Trimming cost V 0 bases and J 4 bases, with 18 bases left between them. This CDR3 comprises 18 residues. Germline CDR1 LGHNA, CDR2 YSLEER. The DNA for the CDR3 is TGCGCCAGCAGCCAAGACATTATACGGGAGAGCTTCACCGGGGAGCTGTTTTTT. This translates into CASSQDIIRESFTGELFF.

The chain is built from TRBV19 and TRBJ2-1; D gene ambiguous. The CDR3 has 14 residues. Per germline, CDR1 LNHDA and CDR2 SQIVND (reference sequence). Trimming pared 2 bases from V and 4 bases from J, leaving 9 bases between. The CDR3 DNA reads TGTGCCAGTAGTATACTAATAGGATACAATGAGCAGTTCTTC. Amino acids: CASSILIGYNEQFF.

A single count supports this clone. The chain couples TRBV28 to TRBJ2-1; TRBD2 agrees at 8 bases. Germline V gene lookup returns CDR1 MDHEN and CDR2 SYDVKM. The CDR3 length is 15 residues. V trimming: 1 base; J trimming: 4 bases; junction bases outside the gene matches: 3. The CDR3 sequence is CASSLYSGAYNEQFF. CDR3 sequence (DNA): TGTGCCAGCAGTTTATATAGCGGGGCATACAATGAGCAGTTCTTC.

CDR3 loop: CASSQGSLGDREQFF. The DNA for the CDR3 is TGCGCCAGCAGCCAAGGCTCCCTGGGAGATCGGGAGCAGTTCTTC. V and J are TRBV4-3 and TRBJ2-1; weak D call: TRBD2 (5 bases). Germline assignment: CDR1 LGHNA and CDR2 YSLEER. The CDR3 is made up of 15 amino acids. The germline V and J ends were trimmed by 1 base and 10 bases, with 17 bases remaining between them.

The V gene is TRBV30, the J gene TRBJ1-2; no reliable D call. V lost 4 bases and J lost 10, with 13 bases in between. Germline V lookup: CDR1 GTSNPN, CDR2 SVGIG (reference sequence). The CDR3 has 11 residues. Written as DNA, the CDR3 is TGTGCCTGGATGGGAGGATTCAACTACACCTTC. It specifies CAWMGGFNYTF.

V is TRBV4-3 and J is TRBJ2-7, with 9 bases identical to TRBD2. J lost 5 bases, V lost 0 bases, and 14 bases had no gene match. In germline, CDR1 is LGHNA, CDR2 YSLEER. The CDR3 contains 18 residues. The CDR3 spells CASSQDHPSGIGVHEQYF. CDR3 nucleotides: TGCGCCAGCAGCCAAGATCACCCTAGCGGGATCGGGGTCCACGAGCAGTACTTC.

Regarding this clone: Other DNA sequences in the sample encode the same CDR3. V and J are TRBV18 and TRBJ1-5; no definite D call. Between the trimmed V and J ends, which lost 3 bases and 1 base, there was a span of 4 bases. This CDR3 comprises 13 residues. The germline V gene encodes CDR1 KGHSH and CDR2 LQKENI. CDR3 protein: CASSPGSNQPQHF. As DNA, the CDR3 is TGTGCCAGCTCACCTGGCAGCAATCAGCCCCAGCATTTT.